This T cell receptor (beta chain) was identified during a study of blood T cells in healthy people across ages. The second PCR ran roughly 6 to 12 cycles with a sample-barcoded 5' primer and J-beta primers. From the 5' RACE reads, TCRdb called clonotypes with MiXCR, one entry per CDR3 protein. The sample holds about 680,000 distinct CDR3 sequences, 45% to 50% seen once. Each sample had at least 6 million PBMCs isolated. This CDR3 has 19 amino acids. Looked up from germline, CDR1 is DFQATT and CDR2 is SNEGSKA (reference sequence). Losses at the gene ends were 1 base for V and 0 bases for J; bases not matched to a gene: 14.

The source material was blood. The V gene is TRBV20-1, the J gene TRBJ2-3; 9 nucleotides align to TRBD2. This sequence was found in an older woman in good health. Here the CDR3 DNA reads TGCAGTGCTAGAGGCCCACCCTTTAGCGGGAGCTCTAGCACAGATACGCAGTATTTT. This gives the protein CSARGPPFSGSSSTDTQYF.